The 18 T cell receptor beta chains below all came from one sample that was sequenced in a study of chemoradiotherapy in HPV16-positive cancers. TCRdb keeps only in-frame clones here, not all; method: immunoSEQ multiplex PCR. Seen here are about 2,100 clones, more than 80% observed once, and the top ten hold more than 8%. This material consisted of tumor tissue, taken from a patient who underwent chemoradiotherapy. The receptors come from a human donor with HPV-associated anogenital cancer.

This clone is a singleton in its sample. This chain uses TRBV20-1 with TRBJ2-7; D is unresolved. V was cut by 2 bases and J by 4 bases, with 6 bases left in between. The CDR3 has 11 residues. The germline CDR1 and CDR2 sequences are DFQATT and SNEGSKA (reference sequence). In nucleotides, the CDR3 is TGCAGTGCTAGAACAACTTACGAGCAGTACTTC. It encodes CSARTTYEQYF.

The chain recombines TRBV5-1 with TRBJ1-1; D is unclear. Trimming pared 4 bases from V and 5 bases from J, leaving 15 bases between. The CDR3 consists of 14 residues. Germline V gene data show CDR1 as SGHRS and CDR2 as YFSETQ. CDR3 in DNA: TGCGCCAGCAGCCCTGGTAGGGTGGGAACTGAAGCTTTCTTT. Protein product: CASSPGRVGTEAFF.

The chain recombines TRBV27 with TRBJ2-1, with 8 bases identical to TRBD2. From germline, CDR1 is MNHEY and CDR2 SMNVEV (reference sequence). V dropped 2 bases and J dropped 5; count of bases not matched to a gene: 5. The CDR3 covers 15 residues. In DNA, the CDR3 is TGTGCCAGCAGTTTAGCTAGCGGGCGCCACAATGAGCAGTTCTTC. It codes for CASSLASGRHNEQFF.

The chain uses TRBV7-3 and TRBJ2-1; no clear D. V lost 5 bases and J lost 7, with 12 bases in between. CDR3 length equals 13 residues. From germline, CDR1 is SGHTA and CDR2 FQGTGA. The CDR3 coding sequence is TGTGCCAGCAGCGTCTGGGATCGGAATGAGCAGTTCTTC. Residues: CASSVWDRNEQFF. Using reference TRBV7-3 and TRBJ2-1 for the parts outside the CDR3, the full variable domain is GAGVSQTPSNKVTEKGKYVELRCDPISGHTALYWYRQSLGQGPEFLIYFQGTGAADDSGLPNDRFFAVRPEGSVSTLKIQRTERGDSAVYLCASSVWDRNEQFFGPGTRLTVL.

The rearrangement uses TRBV19 and TRBJ2-5; 11 positions match TRBD1. CDR1 is LNHDA, CDR2 SQIVND, per germline (reference sequence). The CDR3 has 16 residues. Germline trimming cut 4 bases from V and 5 bases from J; bases unmatched to any gene: 9. CDR3 region: CASSNRDRGSGETQYF. The CDR3 region has the DNA TGTGCCAGTAGTAACCGGGACAGGGGGAGCGGGGAGACCCAGTACTTC.

The V and J genes are TRBV5-1 and TRBJ1-4, with D possibly being TRBD1 (5 bases). The germline V and J ends were trimmed by 3 bases and 8 bases, with 14 bases remaining between them. CDR1 SGHRS and CDR2 YFSETQ come from the germline V gene. This CDR3 has 14 residues. As DNA, the CDR3 is TGCGCCAGCAGCTCGACAGTCAAAGGGGAAAAACTGTTTTTT. The encoded protein is CASSSTVKGEKLFF.

The chain links TRBV5-1 to TRBJ2-7; 7 bases fit TRBD2. This CDR3 contains 12 residues. The junction had 2 bases not matched to a gene; V was cut back by 4 bases and J by 4 bases. Germline loops: CDR1 SGHRS, CDR2 YFSETQ. The CDR3 region has the DNA TGCGCCAGCAGCGGGAGGGGTTACGAGCAGTACTTC. Translation: CASSGRGYEQYF.

This sequence joins TRBV7-9 and TRBJ2-2, with TRBD2 matching 7 bases. Germline assignment: CDR1 SEHNR and CDR2 FQNEAQ (reference sequence). The ends lost 5 bases at V and 4 bases at J; junction bases unmatched: 4. This CDR3 comprises 14 residues. The CDR3 bases are TGTGCCAGCAGCACGACTAGCCGCACCGGGGAGCTGTTTTTT. It yields the protein CASSTTSRTGELFF.

V usage is TRBV6-1 and J usage is TRBJ2-7; D perhaps matches TRBD1 (5 bases). Germline V gives CDR1 MNHNS, CDR2 SASEGT. The ends were cut back, 7 bases at V and 1 base at J, with 17 bases in the middle. This CDR3 has 15 residues. As DNA, the CDR3 is TGTGCCAGCACCTCCGAGGCAGGGTCTTCCTACGAGCAGTACTTC. This gives the protein CASTSEAGSSYEQYF.

The chain couples TRBV6-5 to TRBJ1-6; 9 bases line up with TRBD1. Germline lookup yields CDR1 MNHEY and CDR2 SVGAGI. This CDR3 spans 13 amino acids. Germline trimming cut 6 bases from V and 9 bases from J; bases unmatched to any gene: 3. The CDR3 DNA is TGTGCCAGCAGGAAACAGGGGGCTTCACCCCTCCACTTT. Translating it yields CASRKQGASPLHF.

J is TRBJ1-6 and V is TRBV12-5; D is unclear. V was cut by 1 base and J by 6 bases, with 4 bases left in between. The CDR3 extends over 13 amino acids. Germline V gives CDR1 LGHNT, CDR2 FRNRAP. CDR3 nucleotides: TGTGCTAGTGGTTTGGAAACTAATTCACCCCTCCACTTT. It yields the protein CASGLETNSPLHF.

The rearrangement uses TRBV5-1 and TRBJ2-7; a weak D match, TRBD2 (6 bases). V lost 4 bases and J lost 2, with 16 bases in between. Germline V CDR1 and CDR2: SGHRS, YFSETQ. The CDR3 contains 15 residues. CDR3 sequence: CASSRRAEGTYEQYF. In nucleotides, the CDR3 is TGCGCCAGCAGCCGGAGGGCAGAAGGAACCTACGAGCAGTACTTC.

The chain combines TRBV4-1 with TRBJ2-1; a weak D match, TRBD2 (5 bases). The CDR3 loop spans 11 amino acids. CDR1 and CDR2 (germline): MGHRA, YSYEKL. Trimming removed 10 bases from V and 3 bases from J, with 7 bases in between. CDR3 bases: TGCGCCACGGGGTTCTACAATGAGCAGTTCTTC. It translates to CATGFYNEQFF.

This clone was counted between two and nine times. This chain uses TRBV5-1 with TRBJ2-5, with D maybe TRBD2 (6 bases). V was pared by 4 bases and J by 3 bases, with 16 bases between. This CDR3 region has 15 residues. The V gene's germline CDR1 is SGHRS and CDR2 YFSETQ. CDR3 sequence reads: CASSLGLRGEETQYF. CDR3 coding DNA: TGCGCCAGCAGCCTGGGACTGAGAGGGGAAGAGACCCAGTACTTC. Full variable domain (outside the CDR3, taken from reference TRBV5-1 and TRBJ2-5): KAGVTQTPRYLIKTRGQQVTLSCSPISGHRSVSWYQQTPGQGLQFLFEYFSETQRNKGNFPGRFSGRQFSNSRSEMNVSTLELGDSALYLCASSLGLRGEETQYFGPGTRLLVL.

This clone came up a few times. The chain recombines TRBV6-6 with TRBJ1-1, with no clear D. Germline V CDR1 and CDR2: MNHNY, SVGAGI (reference sequence). The V and J ends lost 2 bases and 6 bases respectively, with 16 bases between them. CDR3 length: 15 residues. The CDR3 spells CASSYPGSLDAEAFF. CDR3 nucleotide sequence: TGTGCCAGCAGTTACCCCGGGTCCCTCGACGCTGAAGCTTTCTTT.

This clone has just one count. DNA for the CDR3: TGTGCCACCAGCAGAGTGGGAGGTGCCACACGGGATACGCAGTATTTT. Its translation: CATSRVGGATRDTQYF. The chain has TRBV15 and TRBJ2-3; possibly TRBD2 for D (6 bases). Germline CDR1 reads LNHNV; CDR2 reads YYDKDF (reference sequence). The CDR3 loop spans 16 amino acids. The V gene lost 1 base and the J gene lost 6 bases, with 17 bases spanning the gap.

In its sample, this clone was seen a few times. The chain is built from TRBV6-5 and TRBJ1-1, with D tentatively TRBD1 (5 bases). CDR1 and CDR2 (germline): MNHEY, SVGAGI. V was trimmed by 8 bases and J by 7 bases, leaving 11 bases between them. The CDR3 runs to 11 residues. The CDR3: CASSQGLEAFF. Written as DNA, the CDR3 is TGTGCCAGCTCCCAGGGCCTTGAAGCTTTCTTT.

This sequence joins TRBV18 and TRBJ1-6; D is ambiguous. Germline values: CDR1 KGHSH, CDR2 LQKENI. The V end lost 0 bases, the J end lost 12 bases, and 9 bases lay between the germline ends. The CDR3 covers 13 residues. CDR3 coding DNA: TGTGCCAGCTCACCACCGGATTTCCAACCCCTCCACTTT. This gives the protein CASSPPDFQPLHF.